This T cell receptor (beta chain) was captured by sequencing in a study of blood T cell repertoires in COVID-19. Overall study: The study drew acute and convalescent COVID-19 samples from the United States, Italy and Spain.

The germline CDR1 and CDR2 sequences are LNHDA and SQIVND (reference sequence). CDR3 length: 14 amino acids. V was shortened by 5 bases and J by 10 bases, with 21 bases between the two germline ends. Individuals drawn from 24 US areas were roughly 18 to 95 years old. Profiling relied on immunoSEQ multiplex PCR, and the TCRdb table lists in-frame clones only, not all of them. In the table there are about 64,000 clones, 88% of which are singletons. The receptor was derived from a woman in her 40s who had recovered from COVID-19. The sequenced sample was PBMCs or T cells enriched from blood (not recorded which). The chain joins TRBV19 to TRBJ2-7; maybe TRBD1 (6 bases). CDR3 amino acids: CASSPTGTSVEQYF. CDR3 bases: TGTGCCAGTAGTCCCACGGGGACATCCGTCGAACAGTACTTC.